The next 8 T cell receptor beta chains were all read from a single sample in a study of blood T cell repertoires in COVID-19. The assay was immunoSEQ multiplex PCR, and TCRdb's table has in-frame clones only and misses some. This table holds 200,000 to 250,000 clones, 70% to 85% found once. Sequences were obtained from PBMCs or T cells enriched from blood (not recorded which). The receptor set was obtained from a woman aged 55-69 years who had recovered from COVID-19.

Only a few counts were recorded for this clone. This chain links TRBV12-3 or TRBV12-4 with TRBJ2-2, with a possible D match to TRBD1 (5 bases). CDR3 size: 13 residues. V lost 5 bases and J 6 bases, leaving 10 bases between the germline ends. CDR3 coding DNA: TGTGCCAGCAGTACCAGGGAATCCGGGGAGCTGTTTTTT. Residues: CASSTRESGELFF.

The J gene is TRBJ1-2, the V gene TRBV7-6; 9 nucleotides align to TRBD1. Unmatched junction bases numbered 18, after V lost 2 bases and J lost 5 bases. The CDR3 covers 19 residues. The germline V gene has CDR1 SGHVS and CDR2 FNYEAQ. The CDR3 spells CASSLYSWDRVMPPYGYTF. The CDR3 nucleotides read TGTGCCAGCAGCTTATATTCTTGGGACAGGGTTATGCCTCCATATGGCTACACCTTC.

The gene calls are TRBV23-1 and TRBJ2-3; a weak D match, TRBD2 (5 bases). TRBV23-1 is an open reading frame whose function is uncertain. CDR3 length: 18 residues. Trimming pared 0 bases from V and 0 bases from J, leaving 16 bases between. The CDR3 DNA follows: TGCGCCAGCAGTCAATCCAGCGGACGATTAATTAGCACAGATACGCAGTATTTT. Translating gives CASSQSSGRLISTDTQYF.

This chain connects TRBV18 to TRBJ1-1; 8 bases line up with TRBD1. The V segment lost 5 bases and the J segment 5 bases; nucleotides outside the gene matches: 13. CDR3 length: 16 residues. CDR1 and CDR2 (germline): KGHSH, LQKENI. The CDR3 DNA reads TGTGCCAGCTCAACGACGCAGGGGGCCCAGGGAACTGAAGCTTTCTTT. Amino acid sequence: CASSTTQGAQGTEAFF.

The chain couples TRBV24-1 to TRBJ1-5; 10 nucleotides match TRBD1. CDR3 length equals 14 residues. Germline CDR1 reads KGHDR; CDR2 reads SFDVKD. The trim removed 3 bases at V and 5 bases at J, leaving 0 bases unmatched. Written as DNA, the CDR3 is TGTGCCACCAGTGATGGACAGGGGGATCAGCCCCAGCATTTT. It specifies CATSDGQGDQPQHF.

The genes are TRBV2 and TRBJ1-3, with a possible D match to TRBD1 (5 bases). Germline CDR1 SNHLY, CDR2 FYNNEI. The length of the CDR3 is 15 residues. V was pared by 6 bases and J by 4 bases, with 16 bases between. The CDR3 here is CASSTGGSTGNTIYF. CDR3 DNA: TGTGCCAGCAGCACTGGGGGGTCCACCGGAAACACCATATATTTT. Variable domain in full (rest from reference TRBV2 and TRBJ1-3): EPEVTQTPSHQVTQMGQEVILRCVPISNHLYFYWYRQILGQKVEFLVSFYNNEISEKSEIFDDQFSVERPDGSNFTLKIRSTKLEDSAMYFCASSTGGSTGNTIYFGEGSWLTVV.

The gene calls are TRBV30 and TRBJ2-2, with D hard to call. This CDR3 contains 13 residues. Trimming cost V 3 bases and J 3 bases, with 8 bases left between them. Germline CDR1 is GTSNPN and CDR2 is SVGIG (reference sequence). The CDR3 protein is CAWRSIDTGELFF. Here the CDR3 DNA reads TGTGCCTGGAGGTCGATAGACACCGGGGAGCTGTTTTTT.

The chain is built from TRBV5-4 and TRBJ2-5, with TRBD2 as a possible D gene (6 bases). Germline assignment: CDR1 SGHNT and CDR2 YYREEE (reference sequence). The CDR3 is made up of 14 amino acids. Trimming stripped 4 bases from V and 0 bases from J, with 10 bases between. In nucleotides, the CDR3 is TGTGCCAGCAGCAATAGCGGAAACCAAGAGACCCAGTACTTC. Protein product: CASSNSGNQETQYF.